This TCR beta chain stems from a study of graft-versus-host responses after intestinal transplantation. In the study overall: Anti-thymocyte globulin induction, then tacrolimus and steroids for approximately 3 years, went to all recipients.

Study-wide results and caveats: GvH clones turned up in recipient marrow; some had shown up first in ileum or blood. Graft-donor T cell macrochimerism in patients accompanied high graft-versus-host to host-versus-graft clonal ratios in allografts.

Concerning this clone: The antigen is not known.

Repertoires were generated with immunoSEQ multiplex PCR, while TCRdb's copy carries only in-frame clones and drops some. This sample has some 82,000 clones, with around 90% found just once. The source material was unstimulated CD8+ T cells sorted from spleen or lymph node cells, sampled before transplant. This clonotype was sampled from a human donor who was the organ donor for an intestinal transplant.

The CDR3 region is CASSGGERINNEQFF. Written as DNA, the CDR3 is TGTGCCAGCAGCGGCGGGGAAAGAATTAACAATGAGCAGTTCTTC. This chain uses TRBV9 with TRBJ2-1; TRBD2 is a possible D gene (6 bases). The CDR3 is 15 residues long. V lost 3 bases to trimming and J lost 5 bases, with 15 bases between them. Germline V gene lookup returns CDR1 SGDLS and CDR2 YYNGEE.